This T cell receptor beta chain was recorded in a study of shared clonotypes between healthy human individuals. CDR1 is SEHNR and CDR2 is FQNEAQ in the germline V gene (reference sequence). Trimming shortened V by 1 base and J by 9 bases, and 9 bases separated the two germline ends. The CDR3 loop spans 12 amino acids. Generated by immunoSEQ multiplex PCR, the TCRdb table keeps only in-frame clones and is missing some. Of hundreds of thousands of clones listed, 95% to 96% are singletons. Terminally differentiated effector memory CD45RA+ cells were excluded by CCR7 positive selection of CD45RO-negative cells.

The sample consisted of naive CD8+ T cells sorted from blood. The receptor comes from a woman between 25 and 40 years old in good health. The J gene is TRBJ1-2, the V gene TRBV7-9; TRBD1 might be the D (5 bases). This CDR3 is CASSLGGERYTF. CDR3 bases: TGTGCCAGCAGCTTAGGGGGGGAGCGCTACACCTTC.